These 9 T cell receptor beta chains were sequenced from one sample in a study of regulatory T cells in long-lasting Graves disease (dated by TCRdb to the early 2020s). Receptors were amplified or captured by multiplex PCR. Sequenced on an Illumina HiSeq 4000. CDR3 regions were amplified by Arm-PCR with iRepertoire HTBI primers to construct TCR beta libraries. In TCRdb, the public reads were trimmed at Q25 with fastp and aligned with MiXCR, with productive beta chains retained. Rows are combined by CDR3 protein, so each entry shows the most common genes and DNA. The sample table records hundreds of thousands of distinct CDR3 sequences; over 12% of these occur just once. In total, the top ten clones hold around 7.6% of the sample. The time point label, as the study defines it: newly diagnosed GD, antithyroid drugs for less than 3 months. RNA was extracted from PBMCs in TRIzol for both TCR sequencing and RNA sequencing.

This sample was also put to use in a study of T cells in Graves' hyperthyroidism and ophthalmopathy.

Specimen: peripheral blood mononuclear cells (PBMCs), collected at new diagnosis, from a patient treated with antithyroid drugs. These receptors all come from a woman in her 40s with Graves disease. Donor details come from another sample of the same person, matched by shared clones.

This clonotype has at least ten counts. The gene calls are TRBV5-1 and TRBJ1-5; TRBD1 is a possible D gene (5 bases). The germline V and J ends were trimmed by 4 bases and 8 bases, with 19 bases remaining between them. The germline CDR1 and CDR2 sequences are SGHRS and YFSETQ. The CDR3 has 15 residues. For the CDR3, the DNA is TGCGCCAGCAGCCCTGGGGACCGGGGGGATGAGCCCCAGCATTTT. This gives the protein CASSPGDRGDEPQHF.

This clonotype was observed a few times. The J gene is TRBJ2-1, the V gene TRBV29-1; D gene ambiguous. Germline CDR1 reads SQVTM; CDR2 reads ANQGSEA. The length of the CDR3 is 14 residues. V was trimmed by 0 bases and J by 6 bases, leaving 12 bases between them. The CDR3 region is CSVEDRVLSNEQFF. The DNA of the CDR3 is TGCAGCGTTGAAGATCGGGTATTGAGCAATGAGCAGTTCTTC.

The V and J genes are TRBV9 and TRBJ2-3; 9 nucleotides agree with TRBD2. Per the germline V gene, CDR1 is SGDLS and CDR2 is YYNGEE. J was trimmed by 3 bases and V by 4 bases; bases with no gene match: 9. The CDR3 spans 16 residues. CDR3 sequence reads: CASSLIAGEMTDTQYF. CDR3 in DNA: TGTGCCAGCAGCTTAATAGCGGGAGAAATGACAGATACGCAGTATTTT.

This clonotype has more than one count but fewer than ten. The chain uses TRBV27 and TRBJ2-7; 8 bases match TRBD2. Germline V gene data show CDR1 as MNHEY and CDR2 as SMNVEV (reference sequence). V dropped 7 bases and J dropped 0; count of bases not matched to a gene: 11. The CDR3 is 16 residues long. This CDR3 reads CASTHTGGRPSYEQYF. Written as DNA, the CDR3 is TGTGCCAGCACCCACACTGGCGGGAGGCCCTCCTACGAGCAGTACTTC.

The chain recombines TRBV28 with TRBJ2-2, with 9 bases lining up with TRBD2. The CDR3 contains 16 residues. J gave up 2 bases and V 6 bases, and 7 bases lay outside the gene matches. The germline gives CDR1 MDHEN, CDR2 SYDVKM. The CDR3 bases are TGTGCCAGCAGCCGTTCTAGCGGGGTAAACACCGGGGAGCTGTTTTTT. Its translation: CASSRSSGVNTGELFF.

This clonotype was recorded at least ten times. J is TRBJ1-1 and V is TRBV19; maybe TRBD1 (5 bases). CDR3 size: 12 residues. Trimming took off 4 bases at V and 4 bases at J, with 7 bases between the two ends. CDR1 and CDR2 (germline): LNHDA, SQIVND (reference sequence). CDR3 bases: TGTGCCAGTAGTAAAGGGGTCACTGAAGCTTTCTTT. Translated: CASSKGVTEAFF.

This clonotype has ten or more counts. The rearrangement links TRBV18 to TRBJ2-4; D unresolved. Germline V lookup: CDR1 KGHSH, CDR2 LQKENI. The CDR3 consists of 12 residues. V lost 3 bases and J 7 bases, leaving 7 bases between the germline ends. In DNA form, the CDR3 reads TGTGCCAGCTCACCCGCCGGGAACATTCAGTACTTC. Encoded protein: CASSPAGNIQYF.

This clonotype was seen ten or more times. The J gene is TRBJ1-1, the V gene TRBV11-2; 11 bases are shared with TRBD1. CDR1 is SGHAT and CDR2 is FQNNGV in the germline V gene. V lost 5 bases to trimming and J lost 5 bases; unmatched junction nucleotides: 7. CDR3 length: 15 amino acids. CDR3 protein: CASSNGGQGATEAFF. CDR3 bases: TGTGCCAGCAGCAACGGTGGACAGGGGGCAACTGAAGCTTTCTTT.

Many counts were recorded for this clonotype. This chain connects TRBV27 to TRBJ1-2; D is uncertain. The ends were cut back, 5 bases at V and 5 bases at J, with 9 bases in the middle. The CDR3 loop spans 12 amino acids. Germline values: CDR1 MNHEY, CDR2 SMNVEV (reference sequence). This chain's CDR3 is CASSPWGYGYTF. CDR3 sequence (DNA): TGTGCCAGCAGTCCGTGGGGATATGGCTACACCTTC.